These 7 T cell receptor beta chains were all obtained from the same sample, sequenced in a study of blood T cells in healthy people across ages. The second PCR ran about 6 to 12 cycles with a sample-barcoded 5' primer and J-beta primers. From the 5' RACE reads, TCRdb called clonotypes with MiXCR, one entry per CDR3 protein. The sample has roughly 1,700,000 distinct CDR3 sequences; approximately 28% are singletons. Sequenced sample: blood. These receptors were obtained from a woman in her twenties or thirties in good health.

Comments on this clonotype: A much larger clone differs by one base, so this may be a read error. The chain is built from TRBV9 and TRBJ2-6, with a tentative D call TRBD1 (6 bases). Germline V gives CDR1 SGDLS, CDR2 YYNGEE. There are 15 residues in the CDR3. The DNA for the CDR3 is TGTGCCAGTAGCCCAGGGGCCTCTGGGGCCAACGTCCGGACTTTC. Protein product: CASSPGASGANVRTF. Using reference TRBV9 and TRBJ2-6 for the parts outside the CDR3, the full variable domain is DSGVTQTPKHLITATGQRVTLRCSPRSGDLSVYWYQQSLDQGLQFLIQYYNGEERAKGNILERFSAQQFPDLHSELNLSSLELGDSALYFCASSPGASGANVRTFGAGSRLTVL.

The rearrangement joins TRBV2 to TRBJ2-3; D unresolved. CDR1 is SNHLY, CDR2 FYNNEI, per germline. V was cut by 7 bases and J by 5 bases, with 13 bases left in between. The CDR3 is made up of 13 amino acids. CDR3 in amino acids: CASTYDTGDTQYF. The CDR3 DNA sequence: TGTGCCAGCACCTACGACACGGGAGATACGCAGTATTTT.

The chain joins TRBV2 to TRBJ1-6, with D possibly TRBD1 on 5 matching bases. The V and J ends lost 4 bases and 7 bases respectively, with 14 bases between them. This CDR3 has 15 amino acids. In germline, CDR1 is SNHLY, CDR2 FYNNEI. CDR3 sequence reads: CASSAWDGKNSPLHF. CDR3 DNA sequence: TGTGCCAGCAGTGCGTGGGACGGCAAAAATTCACCCCTCCACTTT.

In this sample, this clonotype turned up many times. V and J are TRBV20-1 and TRBJ2-3, with D perhaps matching TRBD2 (5 bases). Germline loops: CDR1 DFQATT, CDR2 SNEGSKA (reference sequence). The CDR3 has 13 residues. V was trimmed by 6 bases and J by 5 bases, leaving 15 bases between them. The CDR3 spells CSAGGGVRDTQYF. CDR3 coding DNA: TGCAGTGCAGGAGGTGGGGTGAGAGATACGCAGTATTTT.

This clonotype was observed a handful of times. The CDR3 nucleotides read TGCAGCGTTGAACTAGCGGGAGGGCCGAAGTCCTACAATGAGCAGTTCTTC. It yields the protein CSVELAGGPKSYNEQFF. V gene TRBV29-1 combines with J gene TRBJ2-1, with 12 bases identical to TRBD2. The germline V gene has CDR1 SQVTM and CDR2 ANQGSEA. The CDR3 consists of 17 residues. V shed 2 bases, J shed 1 base, and the junction held 6 bases outside the gene matches.

This clonotype appeared a few times. The chain has TRBV6-6 and TRBJ1-5; 9 positions agree with TRBD1. This CDR3 is built from 17 residues. The V segment lost 4 bases and the J segment 1 base; nucleotides outside the gene matches: 8. In germline, CDR1 is MNHNY, CDR2 SVGAGI (reference sequence). CDR3 residues: CASSFKGQGGSNQPQHF. DNA of the CDR3: TGTGCCAGCAGTTTTAAGGGACAGGGTGGGAGCAATCAGCCCCAGCATTTT.

The gene calls are TRBV6-5 and TRBJ1-1; D is unclear. The CDR3 runs 13 residues. Trimming took off 1 base at V and 7 bases at J, with 10 bases between the two ends. Germline V CDR1 and CDR2: MNHEY, SVGAGI. The CDR3 coding sequence is TGTGCCAGCAGTTACTTCCAGGCGGATGAAGCTTTCTTT. Its protein is CASSYFQADEAFF.